The sequence of this TCR beta chain was determined in a study of graft-versus-host responses after intestinal transplantation. Turning to the study itself: Multivisceral, liver-intestinal, or isolated intestinal transplants were received by the recipients.

With regard to this clone: Its specificity is unknown.

From germline, CDR1 is MNHEY and CDR2 SVGAGI. Germline trimming cut 4 bases from V and 5 bases from J; bases unmatched to any gene: 6. This CDR3 comprises 14 residues. Here immunoSEQ multiplex PCR was the method, and the copy in TCRdb shows in-frame clones only, minus some. The sample lists more than 95,000 clones; roughly 90% were seen once. Study findings and constraints: Circulating GvH clone levels at their peak were associated with HvG declines (early post-transplant).

Sequencing used unstimulated CD4+ T cells sorted from spleen or lymph node cells, obtained before intestinal transplant. The chain recombines TRBV6-5 with TRBJ2-7; 9 bases are shared with TRBD1. The TCR was taken from a human donor who received an intestinal transplant. CDR3 sequence reads: CASSSRQGGNEQYF. Written as DNA, the CDR3 is TGTGCCAGCAGTTCACGACAGGGGGGAAACGAGCAGTACTTC.